The clone carrying this TCR beta chain appeared many times. Its antigen remains unidentified. This record belongs to a study of regulatory T cells in long-lasting Graves disease. Study summary: Graves' patients, newly diagnosed, had taken antithyroid drugs under 3 months. Study-level findings and limits: Repertoires from persistent disease leaned toward TRBV28, TRBJ1-2 and TRBJ2-5.

The time point denotes: newly diagnosed GD, antithyroid drugs for less than 3 months. Researchers made the TCR library from RNA that was extracted from PBMCs. The trim removed 3 bases at V and 5 bases at J, leaving 10 bases unmatched. The germline V gene has CDR1 LGHNA and CDR2 YSLEER. The CDR3 has 18 residues. Construction of TCR beta libraries relied on iRepertoire HTBI primers and on Arm-PCR targeting CDR3 regions. TCRdb called the multiplex PCR reads again in MiXCR, with one record for every CDR3 protein. The data hold some 250,000 distinct CDR3 sequences, with 20% observed a single time. This clonotype was sampled from a female donor with Graves disease. The V and J genes are TRBV4-3 and TRBJ1-6; 10 positions match TRBD1. The sequencing used peripheral blood mononuclear cells (PBMCs), collected at new diagnosis, from a patient treated with antithyroid drugs. The chain's CDR3 is CASSQGGPGQGDNSPLHF. DNA for the CDR3: TGCGCCAGCAGCCAGGGGGGCCCCGGACAGGGGGATAATTCACCCCTCCACTTT.